This T cell receptor beta chain was recorded in a study of blood T cells in healthy people across ages. Overall study findings and caveats: It was not known whether donors were CMV positive (a possible confounder of expanded clonotype changes).

About this clonotype itself: The antigen is undetermined.

Each donor gave approximately 9.7 milliliters of peripheral blood. There were at least 5 micrograms of total RNA extracted from every sample. Next came a second PCR, run for about 6 to 11 cycles, which used a sample-barcoded 5' primer along with a J-beta primer mix. Tags on each cDNA molecule came from a template-switch adaptor with 12 random nucleotides. TCRdb re-called the 5' RACE reads with MiXCR, one entry per CDR3 protein. The sample records 920,000 or so distinct CDR3 sequences, 40% to 45% being singletons. Sequencing used blood. The clonotype comes from a woman aged 55-69 years in good health.

The CDR3 protein is CASSEVVEQYF. DNA for the CDR3: TGTGCCAGCAGTGAAGTGGTTGAGCAGTACTTC. The rearrangement uses TRBV6-1 and TRBJ2-7; D remains ambiguous. This CDR3 contains 11 residues. In germline, CDR1 is MNHNS, CDR2 SASEGT. Deletions cut 1 base from V and 7 bases from J, with 5 bases between.